One and the same sample provided the 13 T cell receptor beta chains below, sequenced in a study of blood T cell repertoires in COVID-19 (TCRdb year 2020). Libraries were prepared through the immunoSEQ multiplex PCR assay. TCRdb stores this immuneACCESS table with in-frame sequences only. Part of the clones is absent; in the studies checked, under half of the shortfall reflects unresolved V genes, and no reason is known for the rest. The sample table records over 150,000 clones; 91% of these occur just once. Roughly 0.54% of the sample goes to the ten largest clones. The sequenced sample was peripheral blood. Receptor source: a man aged 50-60 years with acute or convalescent COVID-19.

The chain uses TRBV19 and TRBJ1-3, with a possible D match to TRBD1 (5 bases). The CDR3 consists of 17 residues. Trimming shortened V by 2 bases and J by 0 bases, and 14 bases separated the two germline ends. CDR1 LNHDA and CDR2 SQIVND come from the germline V gene (reference sequence). This chain's CDR3 is CASSITAGPSSGNTIYF. The DNA for the CDR3 is TGTGCCAGTAGTATAACGGCGGGGCCAAGCTCTGGAAACACCATATATTTT.

This clone was seen a few times. The chain combines TRBV19 with TRBJ2-2; D possibly corresponds to TRBD2 (6 bases). The CDR3 extends over 16 amino acids. Trimming removed 5 bases at V and 5 bases at J, with 18 bases between. Germline-derived CDR1 and CDR2 are LNHDA and SQIVND (reference sequence). CDR3 coding DNA: TGTGCCAGTAGTCCCCGGAGAGGAGGGTTGACCGGGGAGCTGTTTTTT. It encodes CASSPRRGGLTGELFF.

The CDR3 nucleotides are TGTGCCAGCAGTAGGGGAGGGGAGTATGGCTACACCTTC. This codes for CASSRGGEYGYTF. The chain has TRBV27 and TRBJ1-2; D is perhaps TRBD1 (5 bases). Trimming stripped 5 bases from V and 5 bases from J, with 12 bases between. Per germline, CDR1 MNHEY and CDR2 SMNVEV (reference sequence). This CDR3 has 13 residues.

The chain links TRBV7-9 to TRBJ2-5, with TRBD2 identical over 12 bases. The V gene end was trimmed by 0 bases and the J gene end by 5 bases; junction bases not matched to a gene: 4. CDR3 length: 16 residues. Per germline, CDR1 SEHNR and CDR2 FQNEAQ (reference sequence). DNA of the CDR3: TGTGCCAGCAGCTTAGCGACTAGCGGGAGTGTGGAGACCCAGTACTTC. This sequence encodes CASSLATSGSVETQYF.

The CDR3 region has the DNA TGTGCCAGTACCCCGAGGGTGAACACTGAAGCTTTCTTT. Protein sequence: CASTPRVNTEAFF. The J gene is TRBJ1-1, the V gene TRBV19; D not resolved. This CDR3 is 13 amino acids long. The V end was cut by 7 bases, the J end by 0 bases, with 9 bases between. Germline V gives CDR1 LNHDA, CDR2 SQIVND (reference sequence).

The chain carries TRBV19 and TRBJ1-5; TRBD1 might be the D (5 bases). V was trimmed by 3 bases and J by 5 bases, leaving 11 bases between them. Germline loops: CDR1 LNHDA, CDR2 SQIVND (reference sequence). The CDR3 runs to 14 residues. CDR3 in amino acids: CASSIGGGDQPQHF. In DNA, the CDR3 is TGTGCCAGTAGTATCGGGGGGGGAGATCAGCCCCAGCATTTT.

The chain links TRBV2 to TRBJ1-1, with a weak D call TRBD1 (5 bases). Trimming took 4 bases from V and 0 from J, leaving 12 bases between them. Germline CDR1 and CDR2: SNHLY and FYNNEI. This CDR3 region has 15 residues. The DNA of the CDR3 is TGTGCCAGCAGTGTCAGCAGACAGTTGAACACTGAAGCTTTCTTT. Protein product: CASSVSRQLNTEAFF.

The chain is built from TRBV7-2 and TRBJ1-2, with 7 bases identical to TRBD1. Germline V CDR1 and CDR2: SGHTA, FQGNSA. V lost 2 bases, J lost 2 bases, and 2 bases stayed unmatched. CDR3 length: 14 amino acids. This chain's CDR3 is CASSLQQGNYGYTF. CDR3 coding DNA: TGTGCCAGCAGCTTACAACAGGGGAACTATGGCTACACCTTC.

V usage is TRBV6-1 and J usage is TRBJ2-3; 8 nucleotides align to TRBD2. Per germline, CDR1 MNHNS and CDR2 SASEGT. V was pared by 3 bases and J by 4 bases, with 0 bases of the junction left unmatched. The CDR3 contains 13 residues. CDR3: CASSETSADTQYF. In DNA form, the CDR3 reads TGTGCCAGCAGTGAGACTAGCGCAGATACGCAGTATTTT.

The rearrangement links TRBV20-1 to TRBJ1-1, with D unresolved. Germline V gives CDR1 DFQATT, CDR2 SNEGSKA (reference sequence). The CDR3 has 10 amino acids. The germline V and J ends were trimmed by 4 bases and 8 bases, with 8 bases remaining between them. The CDR3 bases are TGCAGTGCTAATCAAATCGAAGCTTTCTTT. Translated: CSANQIEAFF.

This chain uses TRBV6-5 with TRBJ2-3; D is perhaps TRBD2 (7 bases). CDR1 is MNHEY, CDR2 SVGAGI, per germline. This CDR3 comprises 15 residues. V lost 6 bases and J 6 bases, leaving 19 bases between the germline ends. The chain's CDR3 is CASSPSTGGRDTQYF. The CDR3 DNA is TGTGCCAGCAGCCCCTCGACGGGGGGCCGGGATACGCAGTATTTT.

The chain is built from TRBV14 and TRBJ1-1; D is uncertain. V was shortened by 0 bases and J by 2 bases, with 4 bases between the two germline ends. Germline CDR1 and CDR2: SGHDN and FVKESK. This CDR3 contains 13 residues. In nucleotides, the CDR3 is TGTGCCAGCAGCCAAGATAGAAACACTGAAGCTTTCTTT. This codes for CASSQDRNTEAFF. Complete variable domain (other parts from reference TRBV14 and TRBJ1-1): EAGVTQFPSHSVIEKGQTVTLRCDPISGHDNLYWYRRVMGKEIKFLLHFVKESKQDESGMPNNRFLAERTGGTYSTLKVQPAELEDSGVYFCASSQDRNTEAFFGQGTRLTVV.

The chain has TRBV9 and TRBJ1-6, with no clear D. Trimming removed 4 bases at V and 9 bases at J, with 8 bases between. CDR3 size: 12 residues. Germline CDR1 reads SGDLS; CDR2 reads YYNGEE. In nucleotides, the CDR3 is TGTGCCAGCAGCAGGGAGGGTTCACCCCTCCACTTT. It specifies CASSREGSPLHF.